One T cell receptor beta chain is described in this entry. Its antigen is unidentified. J was trimmed by 4 bases and V by 3 bases; bases with no gene match: 3. Germline V CDR1 and CDR2: DFQATT, SNEGSKA (reference sequence). The CDR3 has 13 residues. This specimen belongs to a study of blood T cells in healthy people across ages. Primers used in a second PCR of about 6 to 11 cycles were a sample-barcoded 5' primer and a J-beta primer mix. MiXCR, applied by TCRdb to the 5' RACE reads, yields one record per CDR3 protein. The data show about 1.4 million distinct CDR3 sequences, around 59% seen once. Study observations and caveats: A greater number of naive CD4+ cells and higher diversity distinguished long-lived donors from aged donors.

V gene TRBV20-1 combines with J gene TRBJ2-1; TRBD2 matches at 7 bases. The receptor was derived from a man between 18 and 35 years old in good health. The sequencing sample was made of blood. As DNA, the CDR3 is TGCAGTGCTAGGTCCGGGGGGTACAATGAGCAGTTCTTC. Protein sequence: CSARSGGYNEQFF.